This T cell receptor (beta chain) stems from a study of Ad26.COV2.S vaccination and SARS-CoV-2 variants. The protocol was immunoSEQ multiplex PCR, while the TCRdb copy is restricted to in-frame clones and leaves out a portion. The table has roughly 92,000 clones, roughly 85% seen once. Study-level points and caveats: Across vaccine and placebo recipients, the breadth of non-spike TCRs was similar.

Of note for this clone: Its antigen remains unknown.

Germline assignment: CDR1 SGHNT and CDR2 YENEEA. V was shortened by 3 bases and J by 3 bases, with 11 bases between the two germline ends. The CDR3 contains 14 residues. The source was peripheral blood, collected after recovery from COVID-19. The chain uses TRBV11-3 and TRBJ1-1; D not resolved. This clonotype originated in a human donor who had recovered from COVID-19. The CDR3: CASSFRSRDTEAFF. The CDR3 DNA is TGTGCCAGCAGCTTTCGGTCTCGGGACACTGAAGCTTTCTTT.